These T cell receptor beta chains were read from a single sample in a study of T cell responses to AZD1222 COVID-19 vaccine. Repertoires were generated with immunoSEQ multiplex PCR, while TCRdb's copy carries only in-frame clones and drops some. This table holds roughly 85,000 clones, 90% found once. The sequencing here drew on peripheral blood, taken 28 days after the second AZD1222 dose. These receptors all come from an adult who received the AZD1222 COVID-19 vaccine. Each CDR3 is given with its conserved first and last residue. The order of the fields is clone size, CDR3 length, D gene, J gene, V gene, CDR3 DNA, CDR3 protein. The D gene is left open where the match is weak. For some rows the clone size is stated as once, few or many, or as a class when expanded; others skip it.

>.|14|.|TRBJ2-7|TRBV7-2
TGTGCCAGCAGCTTACAGCCCGACTCCTACGAGCAGTACTTC
CASSLQPDSYEQYF
>.|14|.|TRBJ2-3|TRBV7-6
TGTGCCAGCAGCTTAGAACCCCCCACAGATACGCAGTATTTT
CASSLEPPTDTQYF
>once|16|.|TRBJ1-3|TRBV27
TGTGCCAGCAGTTTAAACCTCCCAGACTCTGGAAACACCATATATTTT
CASSLNLPDSGNTIYF
>.|15|TRBD2|TRBJ2-7|TRBV4-2
TGTGCCAGCAGCCGATCTAGCGGGGGGACCTACGAGCAGTACTTC
CASSRSSGGTYEQYF
>.|15|TRBD1|TRBJ1-1|TRBV10-3
TGTGCCATCAAGGCGGGGACAGGCCTGAACACTGAAGCTTTCTTT
CAIKAGTGLNTEAFF
>.|13|.|TRBJ1-3|TRBV5-1
TGCGCCAGCAGCACCGGGGTAGGAAACACCATATATTTT
CASSTGVGNTIYF
>.|14|TRBD1|TRBJ1-2|TRBV5-4
TGTGCCAGCAGCGACCGACAGGGTTTTAATGGCTACACCTTC
CASSDRQGFNGYTF
>.|15|.|TRBJ2-7|TRBV11-3
TGTGCCAGCAGCCAAAAGTCACAGGCCGACTACGAGCAGTACTTC
CASSQKSQADYEQYF
>once|13|.|TRBJ2-3|TRBV11-3
TGTGCCAGCAGCTCCTCGGGTCGAGATACGCAGTATTTT
CASSSSGRDTQYF
>.|13|.|TRBJ2-3|TRBV11-3
TGTGCCAGCAGCAACCGGGACACAGATACGCAGTATTTT
CASSNRDTDTQYF
>.|14|.|TRBJ1-5|TRBV2
TGTGCCAGCAGTGCCGTTAGCTCCTATCAGCCCCAGCATTTT
CASSAVSSYQPQHF
>.|15|.|TRBJ2-6|TRBV5-6
TGTGCCAGCAGCCTCATTTGGTCTGGGGCCAACGTCCTGACTTTC
CASSLIWSGANVLTF
>.|15|.|TRBJ2-5|TRBV5-4
TGTGCCAGCAGCTTGCGAGGGCTAGGGGGAGAGACCCAGTACTTC
CASSLRGLGGETQYF
>.|12|.|TRBJ1-2|TRBV30
TGTGCCTGGACACCAAAGTGGAATGGCTACACCTTC
CAWTPKWNGYTF
>.|18|TRBD1|TRBJ1-2|TRBV2
TGTGCCAACAGTAGGACGGGGACAGGAGCCCCCTCTAACTATGGCTACACCTTC
CANSRTGTGAPSNYGYTF
>.|15|.|TRBJ2-3|TRBV10-3
TGTGCCATCAGTGGGGGAAAGGGACACACAGATACGCAGTATTTT
CAISGGKGHTDTQYF
>.|16|TRBD1|TRBJ1-1|TRBV6-5
TGTGCCAGCAGTTACACGGAAAACAGGGGGAACACTGAAGCTTTCTTT
CASSYTENRGNTEAFF
>.|14|TRBD1|TRBJ2-1|TRBV2
TGTGCCAGCAACAGGGGTACCGTCGAAGGTGAGCAGTTCTTC
CASNRGTVEGEQFF
>.|12|.|TRBJ1-2|TRBV28
TGTGCCAGCTACTCTCAGGGCTATGGCTACACCTTC
CASYSQGYGYTF
>once|14|.|TRBJ1-6|TRBV9
TGTGCCAGCAGCGTAAGTCCAGAGAATTCACCCCTCCACTTT
CASSVSPENSPLHF
>.|14|.|TRBJ2-5|TRBV5-4
TGTGCCAGCAGCTTGGGACAGAGACAAGAGACCCAGTACTTC
CASSLGQRQETQYF
>.|15|.|TRBJ2-7|TRBV4-1
TGCGCCAGCAGCCAAGAAGGCGTAGGCTCCTACGAGCAGTACTTC
CASSQEGVGSYEQYF